Listed here are 18 T cell receptor beta chains from one sample, sequenced in a study of human T cells and chemical hapten exposure (dated by TCRdb to the early 2020s). The library was generated by RACE. Sequencing was carried out with a NextSeq 500. TCRdb's own reprocessing of the public reads used fastp at Q25 and MiXCR and kept productive beta chains. Entries are consolidated by CDR3 protein sequence, retaining the most common genes and DNA. The sample table lists over 100,000 distinct CDR3 sequences, roughly 12% of them with a count of one. Together, the top ten hold 2% to 2.5% of the sample. This specimen's time point label, interpreted: patch test 3, about 24 weeks after DPC sensitization. The treatment or condition tag for this specimen amounts to: therapeutic diphenylcyclopropenone sensitization with weekly scalp DPC. The sequenced sample was whole blood, obtained in connection with sensitization to the hapten diphenylcyclopropenone (DPC). Receptors originate from a woman aged 50 to 60 with alopecia areata. Some clones in this sample may be carry-over from other donors' samples.

This clonotype was seen more than once but under ten times. The chain uses TRBV7-9 and TRBJ1-2; D remains unclear. This CDR3 contains 16 residues. CDR1 and CDR2 from the germline V gene are SEHNR and FQNEAQ (reference sequence). V was cut by 1 base and J by 4 bases, with 16 bases left in between. The CDR3, as DNA: TGTGCCAGCAGCTTAGGGGATGCCGATCACCTCTATGGCTACACCTTC. Its translation: CASSLGDADHLYGYTF.

This clonotype was seen a handful of times. The chain combines TRBV4-2 with TRBJ2-3, with D possibly TRBD2 on 5 matching bases. V lost 1 base, J lost 4 bases, and 18 bases lay in between. The CDR3 sequence is 17 residues long. CDR1 is LGHNA and CDR2 is YNFKEQ in the germline V gene. The chain's CDR3 is CASSQAFRNRGADTQYF. The CDR3 region has the DNA TGTGCCAGCAGCCAAGCCTTCCGAAACCGGGGTGCAGATACGCAGTATTTT.

CDR3 loop: CSAPQYTEAFF. The CDR3 DNA follows: TGCAGTGCTCCGCAGTACACTGAAGCTTTCTTT. This sequence joins TRBV20-1 and TRBJ1-1, with unresolved D. V was trimmed by 5 bases and J by 3 bases, leaving 7 bases between them. The length of the CDR3 is 11 residues. CDR1 is DFQATT, CDR2 SNEGSKA, per germline (reference sequence).

In its sample, this clonotype was seen a few times. The chain uses TRBV5-6 and TRBJ1-3; the match to TRBD1 covers 7 bases. Trimming took 3 bases from V and 4 from J; bases not matched to a gene: 16. CDR3 length: 18 amino acids. The germline CDR1 and CDR2 sequences are SGHDT and YYEEEE. The CDR3 sequence is CASSSPGYRGTRGNTIYF. The CDR3 bases are TGTGCCAGCAGCTCGCCTGGGTACAGGGGAACGCGGGGAAACACCATATATTTT. Looking up the rest from reference TRBV5-6 and TRBJ1-3 gives the full variable domain: DAGVTQSPTHLIKTRGQQVTLRCSPKSGHDTVSWYQQALGQGPQFIFQYYEEEERQRGNFPDRFSGHQFPNYSSELNVNALLLGDSALYLCASSSPGYRGTRGNTIYFGEGSWLTVV.

This rearrangement joins TRBV4-3 to TRBJ1-5; D gene uncertain. Germline-derived CDR1 and CDR2 are LGHNA and YSLEER. Deletions cut 4 bases from V and 4 bases from J, with 14 bases between. There are 15 residues in the CDR3. CDR3 bases: TGCGCCAGCAGCCTGAACCGGGCCGATAATCAGCCCCAGCATTTT. Encoded protein: CASSLNRADNQPQHF.

In this sample, this clonotype turned up many times. In nucleotides, the CDR3 is TGTGCCAGCAGCTTGGAACCCGGGCGACTAAACACCGGGGAGCTGTTTTTT. It specifies CASSLEPGRLNTGELFF. This chain links TRBV7-3 with TRBJ2-2, with D tentatively TRBD2 (5 bases). Germline-derived CDR1 and CDR2 are SGHTA and FQGTGA. Deletions cut 3 bases from V and 2 bases from J, with 16 bases between. CDR3 length equals 17 residues.

This clonotype was counted between two and nine times. The CDR3 region is CSARRTGFNSPLHF. The CDR3 nucleotides are TGCAGTGCTAGAAGGACAGGCTTCAATTCACCCCTCCACTTT. The chain employs TRBV20-1 and TRBJ1-6; TRBD1 matches at 7 bases. Germline V gene sequence: CDR1 DFQATT, CDR2 SNEGSKA (reference sequence). The CDR3 extends over 14 amino acids. Trimming removed 2 bases from V and 7 bases from J; junction bases left unmatched: 5.

This clonotype was seen a few times. The chain joins TRBV29-1 to TRBJ2-2, with D perhaps TRBD1 (5 bases). Germline CDR1 is SQVTM and CDR2 is ANQGSEA. V lost 3 bases to trimming and J lost 5 bases, with 10 bases between them. The CDR3 totals 13 residues. CDR3 sequence: CSVDQGRTGELFF. As DNA, the CDR3 is TGCAGCGTTGATCAGGGCAGAACCGGGGAGCTGTTTTTT.

This clonotype has just a few counts. V usage is TRBV5-1 and J usage is TRBJ2-5; TRBD2 is a possible D gene (6 bases). This CDR3 comprises 16 residues. CDR1 is SGHRS, CDR2 YFSETQ, per germline. V lost 4 bases and J lost 4, with 20 bases in between. The CDR3 DNA sequence: TGCGCCAGCAGCCCGGAGGGCCTCCGGGCGCCAGAGACCCAGTACTTC. Translated: CASSPEGLRAPETQYF.

This clonotype was seen a handful of times. The V gene is TRBV12-3 or TRBV12-4, the J gene TRBJ1-1; 7 positions match TRBD1. The V gene end was trimmed by 10 bases and the J gene end by 10 bases; junction bases not matched to a gene: 9. This CDR3 spans 11 amino acids. The CDR3 loop is CANSKGQRAFF. CDR3 bases: TGTGCCAATTCGAAGGGACAGAGAGCTTTCTTT.

The V gene is TRBV3-1, the J gene TRBJ1-2, with 9 bases fitting TRBD1. The trim removed 4 bases at V and 5 bases at J, leaving 5 bases unmatched. The germline CDR1 and CDR2 sequences are LGHDT and YNNKEL (reference sequence). The CDR3 consists of 14 residues. DNA of the CDR3: TGTGCCAGCAGCCTACAGGGGGCGCGGTATGGCTACACCTTC. As protein: CASSLQGARYGYTF.

The rearrangement joins TRBV6-2 or TRBV6-3 to TRBJ1-1; D gene unclear. This CDR3 contains 13 residues. The germline V and J ends were trimmed by 4 bases and 6 bases, with 12 bases remaining between them. Germline V CDR1 and CDR2: MNHEY, SVGEGT. DNA of the CDR3: TGTGCCAGCAGTTTGATAGCCACGGCTGAAGCTTTCTTT. Translated, it gives CASSLIATAEAFF.

Points on this clonotype: One end of the junction varies from germline; a read error may be responsible. This chain joins TRBV19 and TRBJ1-5, with a weak D call TRBD1 (5 bases). CDR1 and CDR2 from the germline V gene are LNHDA and SQIVND (reference sequence). The CDR3 extends over 14 amino acids. CDR3 bases: TGTGCCAGTAGTATAGACCATGGGGCTCAGTCCCAGCATTTT. Its protein product is CASSIDHGAQSQHF.

This clonotype was seen a handful of times. The rearrangement links TRBV13 to TRBJ1-2, with D possibly being TRBD1 (6 bases). Germline CDR1 PRHDT, CDR2 FYEKMQ (reference sequence). CDR3 length: 14 amino acids. V was cut by 5 bases and J by 4 bases, with 14 bases left in between. CDR3 nucleotide sequence: TGTGCCAGCAGCCTGCGGACAGAAGTCTATGGCTACACCTTC. It yields the protein CASSLRTEVYGYTF.

This clonotype was recorded at least ten times. The chain links TRBV12-3 or TRBV12-4 to TRBJ2-4; no definite D call. This CDR3 has 16 amino acids. Trimming removed 1 base at V and 0 bases at J, with 10 bases between. CDR3 residues: CASSLGARLAKNIQYF. In nucleotides, the CDR3 is TGTGCCAGCAGTTTAGGTGCCAGATTAGCCAAAAACATTCAGTACTTC.

The table lists this clonotype with many counts. The CDR3 DNA reads TGCAGCGTTGAGGTCGGATCGGTAGAGACCCAGTACTTC. As protein: CSVEVGSVETQYF. The chain combines TRBV29-1 with TRBJ2-5, with no clear D. The CDR3 runs 13 residues. In germline, CDR1 is SQVTM, CDR2 ANQGSEA. V was pared by 3 bases and J by 4 bases, with 12 bases between.

The chain employs TRBV10-3 and TRBJ2-5; possibly TRBD2 for D (6 bases). The CDR3 covers 16 residues. V was trimmed by 6 bases and J by 0 bases, leaving 17 bases between them. The germline CDR1 and CDR2 sequences are ENHRY and SYGVKD. The CDR3, as DNA: TGTGCCATCAGCGATACGCACCGGGACTACCAAGAGACCCAGTACTTC. Protein sequence: CAISDTHRDYQETQYF.

This clonotype has a handful of counts. The chain employs TRBV24-1 and TRBJ1-2; D remains ambiguous. The germline V and J ends were trimmed by 5 bases and 2 bases, with 8 bases remaining between them. CDR1 and CDR2 from the germline V gene are KGHDR and SFDVKD. This CDR3 contains 13 residues. The CDR3 DNA follows: TGTGCCACCAGTGGTTGGGGAAACTATGGCTACACCTTC. Its translation: CATSGWGNYGYTF.